What follows are 7 T cell receptor beta chains derived from one specimen sequenced in a study of PD-L1 blockade in urothelial cancer. Stated time point: peripheral blood 6 weeks after treatment start. TCRdb keeps only in-frame clones here, not all; method: immunoSEQ multiplex PCR. In the table there are 50,000 to 55,000 clones, 88% of which are singletons. The input for sequencing was PBMCs, taken around atezolizumab (anti-PD-L1) treatment. The source is a man aged 55 to 70 with urothelial cancer.

V usage is TRBV4-1 and J usage is TRBJ2-1; 11 bases agree with TRBD1. CDR3 length: 16 residues. CDR1 and CDR2 (germline): MGHRA, YSYEKL. The V segment lost 4 bases and the J segment 7 bases; nucleotides outside the gene matches: 9. The DNA of the CDR3 is TGCGCCAGCAGCCCAGGACAGGGGGCGGCTTGGAATGAGCAGTTCTTC. Residues: CASSPGQGAAWNEQFF.

This sequence joins TRBV28 and TRBJ2-7; a possible D gene is TRBD1 (7 bases). Germline CDR1 MDHEN, CDR2 SYDVKM. The CDR3 totals 12 residues. The germline V and J ends were trimmed by 8 bases and 10 bases, with 18 bases remaining between them. This chain's CDR3 is CASQGGTAVQYF. The CDR3 DNA reads as TGTGCCAGCCAGGGGGGCACCGCGGTCCAGTACTTC.

The count of this clone is one. The chain carries TRBV2 and TRBJ1-6; D uncertain. The V end lost 3 bases, the J end lost 6 bases, and 12 bases lay between the germline ends. Germline V lookup: CDR1 SNHLY, CDR2 FYNNEI. This CDR3 region has 15 residues. The CDR3 DNA sequence: TGTGCCAGCAGTGACGGGGAAAAGGGTAATTCACCCCTCCACTTT. Residues: CASSDGEKGNSPLHF.

The chain is built from TRBV7-2 and TRBJ2-7; D possibly corresponds to TRBD2 (5 bases). This CDR3 comprises 14 residues. Germline-derived CDR1 and CDR2 are SGHTA and FQGNSA. V was shortened by 5 bases and J by 8 bases, with 19 bases between the two germline ends. CDR3 DNA sequence: TGTGCCAGCAGCCTCGGGGTCTCTCCCCCCAAGCAGTACTTC. Protein: CASSLGVSPPKQYF.

The genes are TRBV28 and TRBJ2-1; TRBD2 aligns across 14 bases. CDR1 is MDHEN and CDR2 is SYDVKM in the germline V gene. CDR3 size: 18 residues. J was trimmed by 5 bases and V by 6 bases; bases with no gene match: 12. The CDR3 nucleotides read TGTGCCAGCAGCCTTGGGACTAGCGGGAGTTGGAGGGACAATGAGCAGTTCTTC. It encodes CASSLGTSGSWRDNEQFF. The complete variable domain, with remaining parts taken from reference TRBV28 and TRBJ2-1, reads DVKVTQSSRYLVKRTGEKVFLECVQDMDHENMFWYRQDPGLGLRLIYFSYDVKMKEKGDIPEGYSVSREKKERFSLILESASTNQTSMYLCASSLGTSGSWRDNEQFFGPGTRLTVL.

This chain links TRBV7-9 with TRBJ2-3; D uncertain. V lost 6 bases, J lost 6 bases, and 7 bases lay in between. Germline V gives CDR1 SEHNR, CDR2 FQNEAQ (reference sequence). This CDR3 comprises 11 residues. The CDR3 DNA sequence: TGTGCCAGCAGTCCCATGGATACGCAGTATTTT. It is translated as CASSPMDTQYF.

V and J are TRBV7-8 and TRBJ2-1; 10 nucleotides line up with TRBD2. CDR3 length: 16 residues. The V gene end was trimmed by 5 bases and the J gene end by 6 bases; junction bases not matched to a gene: 10. Per the germline V gene, CDR1 is SGHVS and CDR2 is FQNEAQ. For the CDR3, the DNA is TGTGCCAGCAGCAGAGGAACTAGCGGGAACCTCAATGAGCAGTTCTTC. Translating it yields CASSRGTSGNLNEQFF.